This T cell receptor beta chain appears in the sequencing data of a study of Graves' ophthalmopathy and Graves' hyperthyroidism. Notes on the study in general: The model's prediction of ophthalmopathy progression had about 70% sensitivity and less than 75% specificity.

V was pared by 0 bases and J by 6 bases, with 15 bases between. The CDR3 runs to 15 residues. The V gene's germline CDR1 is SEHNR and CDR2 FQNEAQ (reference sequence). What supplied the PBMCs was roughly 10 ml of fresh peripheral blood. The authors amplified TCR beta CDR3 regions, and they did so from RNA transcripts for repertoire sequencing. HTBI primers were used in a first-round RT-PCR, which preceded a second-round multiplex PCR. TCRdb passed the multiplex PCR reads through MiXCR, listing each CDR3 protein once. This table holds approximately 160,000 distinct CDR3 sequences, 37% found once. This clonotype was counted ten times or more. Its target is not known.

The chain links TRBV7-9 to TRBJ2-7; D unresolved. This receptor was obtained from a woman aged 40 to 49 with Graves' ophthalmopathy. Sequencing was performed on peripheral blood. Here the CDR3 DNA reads TGTGCCAGCAGCTTAGCTTGGAGCGCCTACTCCGAGCAGTACTTC. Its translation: CASSLAWSAYSEQYF.